This T cell receptor beta chain was found in a study of PD-1 blockade in classical Hodgkin lymphoma. Study-wide points: What caused the repertoire differences, perhaps disease activity or prior therapy, remains undefined.

Brentuximab vedotin exposure varied among the patients, all of whom had relapsed after autologous stem cell transplantation. Produced via immunoSEQ multiplex PCR; TCRdb's table is partial and in-frame only. The sample has some 25,000 clones, 60% to 80% seen once. As concerns this clone: Its target is not known.

Trimming pared 6 bases from V and 2 bases from J, leaving 14 bases between. Germline V gene sequence: CDR1 SNHLY, CDR2 FYNNEI. The CDR3 sequence is 14 residues long. The starting material was peripheral blood mononuclear cells (PBMCs), obtained at baseline. The source of this sequence is a human donor with classical Hodgkin lymphoma. This sequence joins TRBV2 and TRBJ2-7; D is undetermined. The CDR3 nucleotides are TGTGCCAGCAGCGCCCGTTTTTTGACCTACGAGCAGTACTTC. Translation gives CASSARFLTYEQYF.